The rows below give T cell receptor beta chains drawn from one sample of a study of T cells in Graves' hyperthyroidism and ophthalmopathy. TCRdb reprocessed the multiplex PCR reads via MiXCR and lists one record per CDR3 protein. The sample records about 350,000 distinct CDR3 sequences, 11% to 15% being singletons. The specimen sequenced was blood. These receptor sequences come from a woman in her 30s with Graves' hyperthyroidism. CDR3s include the opening cysteine and the closing phenylalanine or tryptophan. D genes are given only for firm matches. Only some rows state a clone size, as once, few, many or a class for expanded clones.

>TRBJ1-4|.|14|TRBV3-1|.
TGTGCCAGCAGGGCAACGGGTGTCGATGAAAAACTGTTTTTT
CASRATGVDEKLFF
>TRBJ1-1|.|18|TRBV6-2/TRBV6-3|.
TGTGCCAGCAGTTACTTGGGTAATGGCGGGGGCAGTGCAACTGAAGCTTTCTTT
CASSYLGNGGGSATEAFF
>TRBJ1-2|TRBD1|16|TRBV5-6|few
TGTGCCAGCAGGGAGACAGGGGTTCGGCAAATCTATGGCTACACCTTC
CASRETGVRQIYGYTF
>TRBJ2-7|.|13|TRBV24-1|many
TGTGCCACCAGGCAAATACAGGGATACGAGCAGTACTTC
CATRQIQGYEQYF
>TRBJ1-5|.|16|TRBV6-1|.
TGTGCCAGCCGGGACTTTCGACAGGCCGGAGTTCAGCCCCAGCATTTT
CASRDFRQAGVQPQHF
>TRBJ1-2|.|11|TRBV4-1|.
TGCGCCAGCAGCCATCGAAGCGGCTACACCTTC
CASSHRSGYTF
>TRBJ2-7|.|17|TRBV7-8|many
TGTGCCAGCAGCTTTCGGTCGGGCGCCGAAATCTCCTACGAGCAGTACTTC
CASSFRSGAEISYEQYF
>TRBJ1-3|.|16|TRBV5-1|.
TGCGCCAGCAGCCAAAACACCCTCAGCTCTGGAAACACCATATATTTT
CASSQNTLSSGNTIYF
>TRBJ2-6|TRBD1|17|TRBV28|.
TGTGCCAGCAGTTTCCGACAGGGGGGAACTGGGGCCAACGTCCTGACTTTC
CASSFRQGGTGANVLTF
>TRBJ2-5|TRBD2|14|TRBV7-8|many
TGTGCCAGCAGCCCTCCTAGCGGGCTGGGGACCCAGTACTTC
CASSPPSGLGTQYF
>TRBJ2-1|.|12|TRBV29-1|.
TGCAGCGCCGCCGGGACCACCAATGAGCAGTTCTTC
CSAAGTTNEQFF
>TRBJ2-7|TRBD1|14|TRBV5-4|many
TGTGCCAGCAGCCGAGGACAGGGGTTGAACGAGCAGTACTTC
CASSRGQGLNEQYF
>TRBJ2-1|.|12|TRBV2|many
TGTGCCAGCCGCCCCGTAGCGAATGAGCAGTTCTTC
CASRPVANEQFF
>TRBJ2-5|TRBD2|14|TRBV14|many
TGTGCCAGCAGTAAGCGGGAGGGCCGGGAGACCCAGTACTTC
CASSKREGRETQYF
>TRBJ1-5|.|17|TRBV28|many
TGTGCCAGCTATGAGGGGGGGAACTTCCCTAGCAATCAGCCCCAGCATTTT
CASYEGGNFPSNQPQHF
>TRBJ1-2|.|13|TRBV5-1|few
TGCGCCAGCAGAAGGGACGGTGTTTATGGCTACACCTTC
CASRRDGVYGYTF
>TRBJ1-2|TRBD1|14|TRBV27|many
TGTGCCAGCAGACCGGGACAGGTTTTGGCTGGCTACACCTTC
CASRPGQVLAGYTF
>TRBJ2-3|.|15|TRBV6-2/TRBV6-3|.
TGTGCCAGCAGTTACGGACCAGGAAGCACAGATACGCAGTATTTT
CASSYGPGSTDTQYF
>TRBJ2-5|TRBD2|16|TRBV20-1|.
TGCAGTGCTAGACCAGGACTAGCACAATACCAAGAGACCCAGTACTTC
CSARPGLAQYQETQYF
>TRBJ1-6|.|16|TRBV12-3/TRBV12-4|many
TGTGCCAGCCGGAGCACCGGGACAAACAAAAATTCACCCCTCCACTTT
CASRSTGTNKNSPLHF
>TRBJ2-5|TRBD1|14|TRBV6-2/TRBV6-3|few
TGTGCCAGCAGAGGAACAGGGGGCTGGGAGACCCAGTACTTC
CASRGTGGWETQYF
>TRBJ2-1|TRBD2|14|TRBV19|.
TGTGCCAGTAGGGTCACTAGCGGGAGGGAGGAGCAGTTCTTC
CASRVTSGREEQFF
>TRBJ2-7|TRBD2|14|TRBV12-3/TRBV12-4|.
TGTGCCAGCAGCCTCGGCGGGAGGATCTACGAGCAGTACTTC
CASSLGGRIYEQYF
>TRBJ2-7|.|12|TRBV20-1|many
TGCAGTGCTAGACAGGGCATTTACGAGCAGTACTTC
CSARQGIYEQYF
>TRBJ2-1|.|17|TRBV12-3/TRBV12-4|many
TGTGCCAGCAGCAAACGAGCTGGGGGGACCCTATACAATGAGCAGTTCTTC
CASSKRAGGTLYNEQFF
>TRBJ1-3|.|14|TRBV19|many
TGTGCCAGTAGACCGGGACAAACTGGAAACACCATATATTTT
CASRPGQTGNTIYF
>TRBJ2-3|.|15|TRBV7-9|many
TGTGCCAGCAGCTTAGGGAGGATGGCTACAGATACGCAGTATTTT
CASSLGRMATDTQYF
>TRBJ2-1|.|12|TRBV4-1|few
TGCGCCAGCAGCCAGATTACTAGCGAGCAGTTCTTC
CASSQITSEQFF